The 16 T cell receptor beta chains given below trace back to one sample, sequenced in a study of OX40 agonist ivuxolimab in advanced cancers. Libraries came from the immunoSEQ multiplex PCR assay. In its TCRdb copy, this immuneACCESS table keeps in-frame sequences only and misses some clones. Where compared with another copy, unresolved V genes explain less than half of these, and the others have no known cause. Across this sample there are about 67,000 clones, with around 84% seen only once. The top ten clonotypes cover approximately 2% of the sample. The source was CD4+ or CD8+ T cells sorted from blood, collected in a trial of the OX40 agonist ivuxolimab. The receptors stem from an adult with an advanced solid tumor such as melanoma, head and neck, liver or kidney cancer.

This chain connects TRBV20-1 to TRBJ2-3; no clear D. CDR3 length equals 10 residues. V lost 3 bases and J 6 bases, leaving 4 bases between the germline ends. Germline V gene lookup returns CDR1 DFQATT and CDR2 SNEGSKA (reference sequence). For the CDR3, the DNA is TGCAGTGCTAGCGGGGATACGCAGTATTTT. Its protein is CSASGDTQYF.

V is TRBV11-2 and J is TRBJ2-3; D unresolved. Trimming removed 0 bases from V and 10 bases from J, with 11 bases in between. Germline CDR1 SGHAT, CDR2 FQNNGV. The CDR3 totals 13 residues. The CDR3 reads CASSLDRDRAQYF. The DNA of the CDR3 is TGTGCCAGCAGCTTAGATCGCGACCGGGCGCAGTATTTT.

The V and J genes are TRBV18 and TRBJ1-4; D unclear. The CDR3 is 14 residues long. CDR1 and CDR2 from the germline V gene are KGHSH and LQKENI. V was clipped by 0 bases and J by 2 bases, with 4 bases between them. This CDR3 reads CASSPPTTNEKLFF. The CDR3 DNA sequence: TGTGCCAGCTCACCACCGACCACTAATGAAAAACTGTTTTTT.

The chain joins TRBV6-1 to TRBJ1-5; D is undetermined. This CDR3 is 16 amino acids long. The germline V gene has CDR1 MNHNS and CDR2 SASEGT. Trimming removed 3 bases at V and 2 bases at J, with 14 bases between. This chain's CDR3 is CASSDGIFEGNQPQHF. The CDR3 region has the DNA TGTGCCAGCAGTGATGGGATTTTCGAGGGCAATCAGCCCCAGCATTTT.

The gene calls are TRBV5-1 and TRBJ2-3; TRBD2 matches at 13 bases. The CDR3 has 15 amino acids. Trimming at V came to 4 bases and at J to 4 bases, leaving 3 bases not matched to a gene. CDR1 SGHRS and CDR2 YFSETQ come from the germline V gene. The CDR3 DNA reads as TGCGCCAGCAGCCACGGACTAGCGGGAGCAGATACGCAGTATTTT. It translates to CASSHGLAGADTQYF.

The chain uses TRBV4-2 and TRBJ2-3, with 10 bases that match TRBD2. Unmatched junction bases numbered 7, after V lost 5 bases and J lost 8 bases. This CDR3 region has 14 residues. The germline V gene encodes CDR1 LGHNA and CDR2 YNFKEQ. CDR3 sequence (DNA): TGTGCCAGCAGCTTAGCGGGGGGTGACGGTACGCAGTATTTT. It codes for CASSLAGGDGTQYF.

The gene calls are TRBV30 and TRBJ2-3; D unclear. The CDR3 has 14 residues. V was trimmed by 3 bases and J by 2 bases, leaving 12 bases between them. Germline V gene sequence: CDR1 GTSNPN, CDR2 SVGIG (reference sequence). CDR3 in amino acids: CAWSPYRPTDTQYF. CDR3 coding DNA: TGTGCCTGGAGCCCTTACAGACCCACAGATACGCAGTATTTT.

The rearrangement links TRBV30 to TRBJ1-1; 7 bases match TRBD1. From germline, CDR1 is GTSNPN and CDR2 SVGIG (reference sequence). The ends lost 2 bases at V and 4 bases at J; junction bases unmatched: 10. The CDR3 has 15 amino acids. The DNA of the CDR3 is TGTGCCTGGAGTTCAGGGGGTCCCAGTGGCACTGAAGCTTTCTTT. Protein: CAWSSGGPSGTEAFF. Variable domain in full (rest from reference TRBV30 and TRBJ1-1): SQTIHQWPATLVQPVGSPLSLECTVEGTSNPNLYWYRQAAGRGLQLLFYSVGIGQISSEVPQNLSASRPQDRQFILSSKKLLLSDSGFYLCAWSSGGPSGTEAFFGQGTRLTVV.

The chain joins TRBV6-5 to TRBJ1-2, with 8 bases that match TRBD1. Per germline, CDR1 MNHEY and CDR2 SVGAGI. V dropped 9 bases and J dropped 7; count of bases not matched to a gene: 16. The CDR3 has 15 residues. The CDR3 is CASAPGQGPRGGYTF. CDR3 DNA sequence: TGTGCCAGTGCCCCCGGACAGGGCCCCCGGGGTGGCTACACCTTC.

The chain recombines TRBV15 with TRBJ1-1; D remains ambiguous. The CDR3 sequence is 13 residues long. V lost 5 bases and J 0 bases, leaving 7 bases between the germline ends. Per germline, CDR1 LNHNV and CDR2 YYDKDF (reference sequence). The CDR3 DNA reads TGTGCCACCAGCTTCCAATTGAACACTGAAGCTTTCTTT. Its translation: CATSFQLNTEAFF.

The chain is built from TRBV5-1 and TRBJ2-7, with 7 bases that match TRBD2. CDR1 is SGHRS, CDR2 YFSETQ, per germline. Trimming took 4 bases from V and 5 from J; bases not matched to a gene: 15. There are 16 residues in the CDR3. The CDR3 nucleotides are TGCGCCAGCAGCCCCCCTGGGGGGGGGTACACGGACGAGCAGTACTTC. Amino acids: CASSPPGGGYTDEQYF.

This clone is a singleton in its sample. The J gene is TRBJ2-2, the V gene TRBV13, with TRBD2 identical over 11 bases. The ends lost 4 bases at V and 5 bases at J; junction bases unmatched: 6. The CDR3 spans 16 residues. Germline CDR1 PRHDT, CDR2 FYEKMQ (reference sequence). The CDR3, as DNA: TGTGCCAGCAGCTCGGCCCCTAGCGGGAGGACCGGGGAGCTGTTTTTT. It yields the protein CASSSAPSGRTGELFF.

The chain carries TRBV9 and TRBJ2-3; 7 bases are shared with TRBD1. The length of the CDR3 is 15 residues. The germline CDR1 and CDR2 sequences are SGDLS and YYNGEE. V was pared by 4 bases and J by 3 bases, with 8 bases of the junction left unmatched. CDR3 nucleotide sequence: TGTGCCAGCAGCCAGCCATTGACAGGGACAGATACGCAGTATTTT. This codes for CASSQPLTGTDTQYF.

The chain recombines TRBV7-9 with TRBJ1-1; D uncertain. The germline V gene encodes CDR1 SEHNR and CDR2 FQNEAQ (reference sequence). With 3 bases removed from V and 0 bases from J, the gap between germline ends came to 8 bases. CDR3 size: 14 residues. CDR3: CASSFTGMNTEAFF. For the CDR3, the DNA is TGTGCCAGCAGCTTCACGGGGATGAACACTGAAGCTTTCTTT.

The V call is TRBV28, the J call TRBJ2-7; D might be TRBD2 (6 bases). Germline loops: CDR1 MDHEN, CDR2 SYDVKM. This CDR3 is 13 amino acids long. V was trimmed by 7 bases and J by 3 bases, leaving 13 bases between them. The CDR3 nucleotides are TGTGCCAGCAATAGGAGGGGATTCTACGAGCAGTACTTC. Protein product: CASNRRGFYEQYF.

The V gene is TRBV7-9, the J gene TRBJ1-5; maybe TRBD1 (5 bases). Germline CDR1 reads SEHNR; CDR2 reads FQNEAQ (reference sequence). The CDR3 consists of 14 residues. V lost 1 base and J 3 bases, leaving 7 bases between the germline ends. The CDR3 protein is CASSLEGANQPQHF. For the CDR3, the DNA is TGTGCCAGCAGCTTAGAAGGGGCCAATCAGCCCCAGCATTTT.